The text below deals with one T cell receptor (beta chain). Its specificity is not known. Study processing details: As immunoSEQ supplied junction-only sequences (without quality scores), filtering differed. Here immunoSEQ multiplex PCR was the method, and the copy in TCRdb shows in-frame clones only, minus some. V and J calls and clone size follow that table, whereas D and trimming were derived from the DNA. The sample has approximately 2,300,000 clones; roughly 92% are singletons. The CDR3 is 20 residues long. Germline V gene data show CDR1 as GTSNPN and CDR2 as SVGIG (reference sequence). With V trimmed by 3 bases and J by 8 bases, 30 bases remained unmatched. These data are taken from a study of shared clonotypes between healthy human individuals. Notes on the study in general: The donor pool, a small one, limited the genetic and exposure-history diversity represented.

This sequence joins TRBV30 and TRBJ2-7; 8 positions match TRBD2. The sample comprised naive CD4+ T cells from PBMCs. Subset described: CD45RA+ positively selected. This receptor was taken from a man younger than 35 in good health. Some clones in this sample may be carry-over from other donors' samples. CDR3 amino acids: CAWRTPWRVARTAGVFQQYF. DNA of the CDR3: TGTGCCTGGAGGACCCCGTGGAGGGTGGCCCGGACAGCGGGAGTTTTCCAGCAGTACTTC. Filled out from reference TRBV30 and TRBJ2-7, the complete variable domain reads SQTIHQWPATLVQPVGSPLSLECTVEGTSNPNLYWYRQAAGRGLQLLFYSVGIGQISSEVPQNLSASRPQDRQFILSSKKLLLSDSGFYLCAWRTPWRVARTAGVFQQYFGPGTRLTVT.